A single sample gave rise to the 15 T cell receptor beta chains below, sequenced in a study of blood T cell repertoires in COVID-19. Only in-frame clones appear in the TCRdb table, and some are missing; sequencing was by immunoSEQ multiplex PCR. The sample holds some 200,000 clones, around 84% seen once. Sequenced: peripheral blood. These receptors were taken from an elderly woman with COVID-19, enrolled during active disease.

This clone was observed once. The rearrangement joins TRBV10-1 to TRBJ1-2; D gene uncertain. V gave up 3 bases and J gave up 7 bases, with 6 bases separating them. CDR3 size: 11 residues. Germline assignment: CDR1 WNHNN and CDR2 SYGVQD (reference sequence). CDR3 region: CASSDGFGYTF. DNA of the CDR3: TGCGCCAGCAGTGACGGTTTTGGCTACACCTTC.

This chain joins TRBV7-9 and TRBJ2-5; the D gene is possibly TRBD2 (5 bases). Trimming left V 3 bases short and J 5 bases short, with 16 bases between. CDR1 and CDR2 (germline): SEHNR, FQNEAQ (reference sequence). The CDR3 totals 15 residues. The CDR3 loop reads CASSFLLGRTETQYF. For the CDR3, the DNA is TGTGCCAGCAGCTTCCTACTAGGGAGAACGGAGACCCAGTACTTC.

V gene TRBV11-2 combines with J gene TRBJ1-1; D not resolved. The V end lost 5 bases, the J end lost 6 bases, and 19 bases lay between the germline ends. The CDR3 consists of 15 residues. Germline loops: CDR1 SGHAT, CDR2 FQNNGV. This CDR3 is CASSHIWVGIAEAFF. CDR3 DNA: TGTGCCAGCAGCCATATTTGGGTGGGCATCGCTGAAGCTTTCTTT.

J is TRBJ1-6 and V is TRBV15; 7 bases align to TRBD1. Germline V gene data show CDR1 as LNHNV and CDR2 as YYDKDF (reference sequence). The CDR3 is made up of 14 amino acids. The V segment lost 1 base and the J segment 10 bases; nucleotides outside the gene matches: 4. CDR3 DNA: TGTGCCACCAGCAGAGGAACAGGGGTGTCACCCCTCCACTTT. Residues: CATSRGTGVSPLHF.

The chain employs TRBV19 and TRBJ1-5; 9 bases are shared with TRBD1. Per the germline V gene, CDR1 is LNHDA and CDR2 is SQIVND (reference sequence). V dropped 6 bases and J dropped 0; count of bases not matched to a gene: 15. The CDR3 contains 19 residues. CDR3 sequence: CASRGEGTGLLPSNQPQHF. The DNA for the CDR3 is TGTGCCAGTAGGGGGGAAGGGACAGGGCTTCTTCCTAGCAATCAGCCCCAGCATTTT.

Note on this clone: Germline and junction disagree at one end, which may indicate a read error. In the same sample, other DNA sequences code for this CDR3. V and J are TRBV10-3 and TRBJ1-2, with unresolved D. This CDR3 has 12 residues. Germline-derived CDR1 and CDR2 are ENHRY and SYGVKD. For the CDR3, the DNA is TGTGCCATCAGTGTTAGTAACTATGGTTACACCTTC. It yields the protein CAISVSNYGYTF.

This chain joins TRBV5-1 and TRBJ1-4; 7 bases fit TRBD1. The junction had 1 base not matched to a gene; V was cut back by 3 bases and J by 2 bases. CDR1 and CDR2 (germline): SGHRS, YFSETQ. The CDR3 is 14 amino acids. The chain's CDR3 is CASSSTGTNEKLFF. Written as DNA, the CDR3 is TGCGCCAGCAGCTCGACAGGGACTAATGAAAAACTGTTTTTT.

The chain is built from TRBV7-9 and TRBJ1-3, with 7 bases identical to TRBD1. The CDR3 spans 14 residues. The V segment lost 2 bases and the J segment 4 bases; nucleotides outside the gene matches: 2. Germline CDR1 is SEHNR and CDR2 is FQNEAQ (reference sequence). The DNA for the CDR3 is TGTGCCAGCAGCTTAACAGGGGTAGGAAACACCATATATTTT. Protein: CASSLTGVGNTIYF.

The gene calls are TRBV5-1 and TRBJ1-1; D is possibly TRBD1 (5 bases). V gave up 1 base and J gave up 7 bases, with 11 bases separating them. The length of the CDR3 is 13 residues. CDR1 is SGHRS, CDR2 YFSETQ, per germline. In DNA form, the CDR3 reads TGCGCCAGCAGCTTGCTGTCAGGGAATGAAGCTTTCTTT. Translation gives CASSLLSGNEAFF.

This chain links TRBV5-8 with TRBJ1-1; tentatively, D is TRBD1 (5 bases). CDR1 SGHTS and CDR2 YDEGEE come from the germline V gene. The V gene lost 2 bases and the J gene lost 1 base, with 9 bases spanning the gap. The CDR3 sequence is 14 residues long. CDR3 bases: TGTGCCAGCAGCTTCTTGGGGGGGAACACTGAAGCTTTCTTT. Its translation is CASSFLGGNTEAFF.

This clone has just one count. This chain joins TRBV14 and TRBJ1-6; D ambiguous. V lost 7 bases to trimming and J lost 6 bases, with 10 bases between them. CDR3 size: 13 residues. Germline V gene lookup returns CDR1 SGHDN and CDR2 FVKESK. CDR3 nucleotides: TGTGCCAGCATAATCCGGGGTAATTCACCCCTCCACTTT. Its protein is CASIIRGNSPLHF.

The chain is built from TRBV27 and TRBJ1-5; 7 bases map to TRBD1. Germline V CDR1 and CDR2: MNHEY, SMNVEV (reference sequence). This CDR3 comprises 15 residues. Trimming took 0 bases from V and 2 from J; bases not matched to a gene: 1. The CDR3: CASSLSGTGNQPQHF. The CDR3 DNA is TGTGCCAGCAGTTTATCCGGGACAGGCAATCAGCCCCAGCATTTT.

The chain carries TRBV28 and TRBJ2-3; 8 nucleotides match TRBD2. CDR1 and CDR2 from the germline V gene are MDHEN and SYDVKM. The CDR3 is 16 amino acids. V dropped 11 bases and J dropped 0; count of bases not matched to a gene: 13. In DNA, the CDR3 is TGTGCCTCCGGGGGGGCCGACTTTGCTAGCACAGATACGCAGTATTTT. Translating gives CASGGADFASTDTQYF.

This clone has a handful of counts. V usage is TRBV4-1 and J usage is TRBJ1-5; weak D call: TRBD1 (5 bases). CDR1 is MGHRA and CDR2 is YSYEKL in the germline V gene. Trimming shortened V by 0 bases and J by 1 base, and 10 bases separated the two germline ends. This CDR3 is built from 16 residues. The CDR3 nucleotides are TGCGCCAGCAGCCAAGAGGGGGGGACCAGCAATCAGCCCCAGCATTTT. It is translated as CASSQEGGTSNQPQHF.

The V and J genes are TRBV5-1 and TRBJ1-5; D gene uncertain. V was cut by 0 bases and J by 4 bases, with 5 bases left in between. Germline loops: CDR1 SGHRS, CDR2 YFSETQ. There are 13 residues in the CDR3. The CDR3 DNA reads TGCGCCAGCAGCTTGGATCCGAATCAGCCCCAGCATTTT. Residues: CASSLDPNQPQHF. Full variable domain (missing parts from reference TRBV5-1 and TRBJ1-5): KAGVTQTPRYLIKTRGQQVTLSCSPISGHRSVSWYQQTPGQGLQFLFEYFSETQRNKGNFPGRFSGRQFSNSRSEMNVSTLELGDSALYLCASSLDPNQPQHFGDGTRLSIL.